This T cell receptor (beta chain) originates from a study of shared clonotypes between healthy human individuals. Whole-study results and caveats: The generation probabilities recorded for non-shared clonotypes fell below those of clonotypes shared by all four donors.

A note on this clone: The antigen is undetermined.

Germline loops: CDR1 KGHSH, CDR2 LQKENI. There are 15 residues in the CDR3. The junction had 5 bases not matched to a gene; V was cut back by 4 bases and J by 1 base. Both subsets, CD45RA+ naive and CD45RA-negative memory, were split from the CD4+ cells. TCRdb's copy holds only in-frame clones and misses some; the assay was immunoSEQ multiplex PCR. Among under 2,500,000 clones listed, around 95% were seen once. Sequencing was performed on naive CD4+ T cells sorted from blood. The subset here: CD45RA+ positively selected. This TCR derives from a man younger than 30 in good health. The chain is built from TRBV18 and TRBJ1-1, with 8 bases matching TRBD1. CDR3: CASSLMDRANTEAFF. CDR3 DNA sequence: TGTGCCAGCTCACTTATGGACAGGGCGAACACTGAAGCTTTCTTT.